This T cell receptor beta chain was sequenced in a study of blood T cells in healthy people across ages. On the study more broadly: With template switching, about one barcoded beta molecule was captured per two T cells. Study-level findings and limits: In these data, TCR beta diversity tracked strongly with naive T cell percentage. There was no known CMV status for donors, so expanded clonotype changes were possibly confounded.

CDR1 is LNHNV and CDR2 is YYDKDF in the germline V gene (reference sequence). The length of the CDR3 is 14 residues. J lost 7 bases, V lost 3 bases, and 7 bases had no gene match. PCR was performed a second time for about 6 to 12 cycles using a sample-barcoded 5' primer and a J-beta primer mix. Each sample yielded at least 2.5 million CDR3-containing paired-end reads. TCRdb re-derived calls from the 5' RACE reads in MiXCR, one entry per CDR3 protein. The data show some 1.8 million distinct CDR3 sequences, with about 39% seen just once and roughly 23% held by the top ten. To note about this clonotype: Its antigen remains unknown.

This chain links TRBV15 with TRBJ1-1; 8 bases match TRBD1. The sequenced sample consisted of blood. The receptor was derived from a human donor in good health. The CDR3 DNA is TGTGCCACCAGCAGTGGACAGGGAATCGGTGAAGCTTTCTTT. Residues: CATSSGQGIGEAFF.